This T cell receptor (beta chain) was obtained from a study of shared clonotypes between healthy human individuals. This CDR3 is 13 amino acids long. Germline values: CDR1 SGHRS, CDR2 YFSETQ. V was clipped by 7 bases and J by 5 bases, with 15 bases between them. Some clones are missing from TCRdb's copy, which holds only in-frame ones; the method was immunoSEQ multiplex PCR. This sample carries under 600,000 clones, around 96% of them seen once, and the ten largest clones take about 0.059%. The TCR sequence derives from a woman younger than 45 in good health. V is TRBV5-1 and J is TRBJ2-5, with D perhaps assigned TRBD1 or TRBD2 (5 bases each). The material sequenced was naive CD4+ T cells sorted from blood. Subset indicated: CD45RA+ positively selected. CDR3 sequence: CASLRDRGETQYF. DNA of the CDR3: TGCGCCAGCCTCCGGGACCGAGGGGAGACCCAGTACTTC.